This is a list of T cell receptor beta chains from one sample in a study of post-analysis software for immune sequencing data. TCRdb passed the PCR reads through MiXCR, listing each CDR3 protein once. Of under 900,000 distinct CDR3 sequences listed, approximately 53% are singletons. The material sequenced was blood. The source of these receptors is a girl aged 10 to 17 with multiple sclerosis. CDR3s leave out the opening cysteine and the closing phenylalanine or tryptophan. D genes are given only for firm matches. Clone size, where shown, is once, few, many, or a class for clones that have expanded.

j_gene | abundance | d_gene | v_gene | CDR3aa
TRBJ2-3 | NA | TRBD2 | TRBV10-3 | AISPTSGPTDTQY
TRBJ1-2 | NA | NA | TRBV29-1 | SVENRPYGYT
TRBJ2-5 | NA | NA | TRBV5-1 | ASSLDRLETQY
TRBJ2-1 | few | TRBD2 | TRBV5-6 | ASSPIAGARDEQF
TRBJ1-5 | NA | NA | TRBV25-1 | ASSGAGSDQPQH
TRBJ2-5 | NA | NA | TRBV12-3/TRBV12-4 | ASSPGGTETQY
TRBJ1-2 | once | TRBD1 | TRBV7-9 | ASSLEEGTVSYGYT
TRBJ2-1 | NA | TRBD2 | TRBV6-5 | ASSYGLAGGPANEQF
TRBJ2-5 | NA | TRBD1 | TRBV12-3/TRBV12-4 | ASSDRDRTNQETQY
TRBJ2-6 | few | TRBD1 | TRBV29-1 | SVEDRSSGANVLT
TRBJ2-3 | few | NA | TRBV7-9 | ASSLRASRDTQY
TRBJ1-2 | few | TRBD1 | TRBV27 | ASSLYMTGGAHGYT
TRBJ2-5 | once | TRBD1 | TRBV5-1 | TSSLVPTGEKETQY
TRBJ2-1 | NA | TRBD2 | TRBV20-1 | SARGTSGRGNNEQF
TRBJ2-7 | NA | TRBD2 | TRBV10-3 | AIRGSVAGGDGQY
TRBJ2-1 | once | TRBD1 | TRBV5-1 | ASSFDRASYNEQF
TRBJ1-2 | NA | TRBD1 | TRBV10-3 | AISSDRGDYGYT
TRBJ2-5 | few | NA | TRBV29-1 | SVERRVQETQY
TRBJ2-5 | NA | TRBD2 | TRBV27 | ASGTAGSGQETQY
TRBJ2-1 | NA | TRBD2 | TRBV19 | ASSQPLGGLAGLGQF
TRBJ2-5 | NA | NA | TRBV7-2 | ASSLALAGGEQETQY
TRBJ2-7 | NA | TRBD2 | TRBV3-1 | ASRVTGTRYNEQY